This T cell receptor beta chain was sequenced for a study of human T cells and chemical hapten exposure. Study as a whole: Variation in per-sample TCR yields came mainly from small pooled library volume differences. Regarding the study as a whole: Counts of expanded TCRs at PT1 were positively correlated with patch test score.

The germline CDR1 and CDR2 sequences are LNHDA and SQIVND (reference sequence). The CDR3 is 16 residues long. J lost 4 bases, V lost 3 bases, and 6 bases had no gene match. The time point: patch test 1, 2 weeks after DPC sensitization. Treatment specified: therapeutic diphenylcyclopropenone sensitization with weekly scalp DPC. Participating donors were patients with alopecia, aged 18 to 70 years, considered appropriate candidates for DPC. Each CDR3 protein gets one entry after TCRdb re-called the RACE reads with MiXCR. Of 75,000 to 100,000 distinct CDR3 sequences listed, over 9.5% are singletons. In this sample, this clonotype turned up many times. The antigen remains undetermined.

The sequencing here drew on whole blood, taken in connection with sensitization to the hapten diphenylcyclopropenone (DPC). The J gene is TRBJ2-5, the V gene TRBV19; 12 bases match TRBD2. The clonotype was recovered from a man in his forties with alopecia areata. Some clones in this sample may be carry-over from other donors' samples. This CDR3 reads CASSIKSGLAGETQYF. CDR3 coding DNA: TGTGCCAGTAGTATTAAGTCGGGACTAGCGGGAGAGACCCAGTACTTC.